This T cell receptor beta chain was sequenced for a study of T cells after yellow fever vaccination. CDR3 length: 14 amino acids. J lost 3 bases, V lost 6 bases, and 7 bases had no gene match. Germline V lookup: CDR1 SGHRS, CDR2 YFSETQ. TCRdb reanalysed the 5' RACE reads using MiXCR and keeps one entry per CDR3 protein. The repertoire holds 170,000 or so distinct CDR3 sequences, 9.3% seen once, with under 40% in the top ten. The sample holds a few counts of this clonotype. Its antigen is unknown. Broader study findings: Shared CD4/CD8 clonotypes were a small share, likely from convergent recombination. Though weaker, the secondary response peaked faster, on day 5 versus 15.

The sample here was CD8+ T cells sorted from PBMCs, taken 45 days after the yellow fever booster vaccination. The receptor's source is a man younger than 35 who received the YFV17D yellow fever vaccine. This chain joins TRBV5-1 and TRBJ1-1; 8 bases fit TRBD1. CDR3 nucleotide sequence: TGCGCCAGCACCCTCTGGACAGGGCACACTGAAGCTTTCTTT. Protein sequence: CASTLWTGHTEAFF.